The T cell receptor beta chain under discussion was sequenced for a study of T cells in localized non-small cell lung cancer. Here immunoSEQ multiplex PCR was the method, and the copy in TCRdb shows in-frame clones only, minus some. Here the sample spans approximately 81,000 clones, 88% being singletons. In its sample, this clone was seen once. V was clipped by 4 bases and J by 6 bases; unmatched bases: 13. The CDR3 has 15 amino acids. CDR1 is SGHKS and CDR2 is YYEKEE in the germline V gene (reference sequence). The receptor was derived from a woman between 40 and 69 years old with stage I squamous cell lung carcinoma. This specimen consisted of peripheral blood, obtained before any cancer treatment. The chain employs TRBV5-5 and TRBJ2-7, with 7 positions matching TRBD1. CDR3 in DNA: TGTGCCAGCAGCCTTAGGGGGCGCGGGCAGAGCGAGCAGTACTTC. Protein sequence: CASSLRGRGQSEQYF.